These T cell receptor beta chains were read from a single sample in a study of cytomegalovirus exposure and HLA in healthy donors. Assay: immunoSEQ multiplex PCR; the TCRdb copy retains only in-frame clones and omits some. The sample includes about 88,000 clones, 55% to 75% of them seen just once. The sequenced sample consisted of PBMCs. These receptors were obtained from a man aged 50 to 60 in good health and CMV-seronegative. Each CDR3 is given with its conserved first and last residue. Fields, in order: D gene, clone size, V gene, J gene, CDR3 protein, CDR3 DNA. The D gene is left open where the match is weak. Clone size, where shown, is once, few, many, or a class for clones that have expanded.

-	-	TRBV6-5	TRBJ2-7	CASSYSAGGSYEQYF	TGTGCCAGCAGTTACTCGGCAGGTGGGTCCTACGAGCAGTACTTC
-	few	TRBV10-3	TRBJ1-4	CAIGPEGGEKLFF	TGTGCCATCGGACCCGAGGGTGGTGAAAAACTGTTTTTT
-	once	TRBV5-4	TRBJ1-1	CASSDRQRNTEAFF	TGTGCCAGCAGCGACAGACAGAGGAACACTGAAGCTTTCTTT
-	-	TRBV7-9	TRBJ2-2	CASSLSGAGELFF	TGTGCCAGCAGCTTATCAGGGGCCGGGGAGCTGTTTTTT
-	-	TRBV27	TRBJ1-1	CASSLRGGTEAFF	TGTGCCAGCAGTTTACGGGGAGGCACTGAAGCTTTCTTT
TRBD2	-	TRBV27	TRBJ2-1	CASSLPGGLAYNEQFF	TGTGCCAGCAGTTTACCAGGTGGACTAGCTTACAATGAGCAGTTCTTC
TRBD1	-	TRBV4-3	TRBJ2-3	CASSQPGTVGSDTQYF	TGCGCCAGCAGCCAGCCGGGGACAGTGGGTTCAGATACGCAGTATTTT
-	few	TRBV2	TRBJ1-2	CASRRDTNYGYTF	TGTGCCAGCAGGAGGGATACTAACTATGGCTACACCTTC
-	-	TRBV2	TRBJ2-1	CASSEGGTNEQFF	TGTGCCAGCAGTGAAGGGGGCACTAATGAGCAGTTCTTC
-	-	TRBV6-5	TRBJ2-7	CASSYSQGSPYEQYF	TGTGCCAGCAGTTACTCGCAGGGGAGCCCCTACGAGCAGTACTTC
-	-	TRBV4-2	TRBJ1-5	CASSQSGHQPQHF	TGTGCCAGCAGCCAATCAGGGCATCAGCCCCAGCATTTT
-	-	TRBV4-3	TRBJ1-2	CASSQQTGIGYGYTF	TGCGCCAGCAGCCAACAAACAGGGATCGGCTATGGCTACACCTTC
TRBD1	-	TRBV7-9	TRBJ2-1	CASSSPERQGGNEQFF	TGTGCCAGCAGCTCTCCGGAAAGACAGGGGGGCAATGAGCAGTTCTTC
-	once	TRBV6-5	TRBJ2-1	CASTPLRGEQFF	TGTGCCAGCACCCCTTTACGCGGGGAGCAGTTCTTC
-	once	TRBV18	TRBJ1-5	CASSLGGMDQPQHF	TGTGCCAGCTCACTAGGGGGAATGGACCAGCCCCAGCATTTT
TRBD2	-	TRBV4-3	TRBJ2-3	CASSRRSGGGTYADTQYF	TGCGCCAGCAGCCGGCGTTCCGGGGGGGGGACGTATGCAGATACGCAGTATTTT
TRBD1	-	TRBV5-1	TRBJ1-1	CASSLGTGGLTEAFF	TGCGCCAGCAGCCTGGGGACAGGGGGCCTAACTGAAGCTTTCTTT
-	-	TRBV27	TRBJ2-5	CASSPTWQGETQYF	TGTGCCAGCAGTCCCACGTGGCAGGGAGAGACCCAGTACTTC
TRBD1	once	TRBV18	TRBJ1-1	CASSAFKNRGTEAFF	TGTGCCAGCTCAGCATTCAAGAACAGGGGCACTGAAGCTTTCTTT
TRBD1	-	TRBV9	TRBJ2-2	CASSNRQGFTGELFF	TGTGCCAGCAGCAACAGACAGGGTTTCACCGGGGAGCTGTTTTTT
-	-	TRBV6-4	TRBJ1-5	CASSDSGGDIHSNQPQHF	TGTGCCAGCAGTGACTCCGGGGGGGACATACATAGCAATCAGCCCCAGCATTTT
TRBD1	few	TRBV4-2	TRBJ2-5	CASSGQVSQETQYF	TGTGCCAGCAGCGGACAGGTGTCCCAAGAGACCCAGTACTTC
-	-	TRBV19	TRBJ1-1	CASSISGGVGAFF	TGTGCCAGTAGTATCAGCGGGGGGGTTGGAGCTTTCTTT
TRBD1	-	TRBV7-8	TRBJ1-5	CASSPGTGDGQPQHF	TGTGCCAGCAGCCCCGGGACAGGGGACGGACAGCCCCAGCATTTT
-	-	TRBV7-9	TRBJ1-1	CASSLVTAIGWVNTEAFF	TGTGCCAGCAGCTTAGTGACGGCAATCGGGTGGGTGAACACTGAAGCTTTCTTT
-	-	TRBV19	TRBJ2-3	CASKDQTNSATQYF	TGTGCCAGTAAGGACCAGACTAATTCGGCTACGCAGTATTTT
-	-	TRBV28	TRBJ1-1	CASSLGGGLNTEAFF	TGTGCCAGCAGTTTAGGGGGCGGATTGAACACTGAAGCTTTCTTT
TRBD2	-	TRBV29-1	TRBJ2-1	CSVKGTSGSRQFF	TGCAGCGTTAAGGGGACTAGCGGGAGCAGGCAGTTCTTC
TRBD1	-	TRBV30	TRBJ2-4	CAWKKPGTENIQYF	TGTGCCTGGAAGAAACCCGGGACAGAAAACATTCAGTACTTC
TRBD1	-	TRBV9	TRBJ1-2	CASSVANRGHGYTF	TGTGCCAGCAGCGTAGCGAACAGGGGACATGGCTACACCTTC
TRBD1	-	TRBV7-2	TRBJ2-7	CASSPGQGRLEQYF	TGTGCCAGCAGCCCGGGACAGGGGCGGCTGGAGCAGTACTTC
-	-	TRBV19	TRBJ2-2	CASSGVRVDTGELFF	TGTGCCAGTAGCGGTGTCAGGGTGGACACCGGGGAGCTGTTTTTT
TRBD1	-	TRBV6-9	TRBJ1-1	CASSYNEGQPMNTEAFF	TGTGCCAGCAGTTACAACGAGGGACAGCCCATGAACACTGAAGCTTTCTTT
-	-	TRBV5-1	TRBJ2-1	CASSLRGNNEQFF	TGCGCCAGCAGCTTGAGGGGGAACAATGAGCAGTTCTTC
TRBD1	-	TRBV23-1	TRBJ1-4	CASSQSGQSCSTNEKLFF	TGCGCCAGCAGTCAATCGGGACAGAGTTGTTCAACTAATGAAAAACTGTTTTTT
TRBD1	-	TRBV6-1	TRBJ1-5	CARDRDRGGHQPQHF	TGTGCCAGGGACCGGGACAGGGGGGGCCATCAGCCCCAGCATTTT
TRBD1	-	TRBV5-4	TRBJ2-2	CASSLTQGVTGELFF	TGTGCCAGCAGCTTGACACAGGGGGTAACCGGGGAGCTGTTTTTT
TRBD1	-	TRBV4-2	TRBJ2-1	CASSPEGGGSSYNEQFF	TGTGCCAGCAGCCCCGAAGGGGGCGGCAGCTCCTACAATGAGCAGTTCTTC
TRBD1	few	TRBV15	TRBJ1-2	CATSREGQFYGYTF	TGTGCCACCAGCAGGGAGGGACAGTTCTATGGCTACACCTTC
TRBD2	-	TRBV5-8	TRBJ2-7	CASSLAIGGGSYEQYF	TGTGCCAGCAGCTTGGCTATTGGCGGGGGCTCCTACGAGCAGTACTTC
TRBD1	few	TRBV9	TRBJ2-6	CASSPRQGSWTGANVLTF	TGTGCCAGCAGCCCTAGACAGGGGAGCTGGACTGGGGCCAACGTCCTGACTTTC
-	-	TRBV5-4	TRBJ2-6	CASSLFGSGIRTF	-
TRBD1	-	TRBV2	TRBJ2-4	CASSGTGGLLAKNIQYF	TGTGCCAGCAGTGGGACAGGGGGTTTACTAGCCAAAAACATTCAGTACTTC
-	-	TRBV7-8	TRBJ1-1	CASSSGRGNTEAFF	TGTGCCAGCAGCTCCGGAAGGGGGAACACTGAAGCTTTCTTT
-	-	TRBV6-6	TRBJ2-1	CASRDYGRGEDEQFF	TGTGCCAGCCGAGATTATGGCAGGGGCGAAGATGAGCAGTTCTTC
-	-	TRBV19	TRBJ1-6	CASSGGVAALYNSPLHF	TGTGCCAGTAGTGGAGGAGTTGCTGCCCTTTATAATTCACCCCTCCACTTT
-	-	TRBV11-2	TRBJ1-1	CASSFAGWVQETEAFF	TGTGCCAGCAGCTTCGCGGGGTGGGTCCAGGAGACTGAAGCTTTCTTT
TRBD2	once	TRBV2	TRBJ2-3	CASGRERGADTQYF	TGTGCCAGCGGCAGGGAGCGGGGGGCGGATACGCAGTATTTT
-	-	TRBV30	TRBJ2-5	CAWSVWSRRETQYF	TGTGCCTGGAGTGTATGGAGCAGGAGGGAGACCCAGTACTTC
-	-	TRBV9	TRBJ2-7	CASSVAAVSYEQYF	TGTGCCAGCAGCGTAGCAGCGGTCTCCTACGAGCAGTACTTC
-	-	TRBV7-2	TRBJ1-5	CASSLLREGWTQHF	TGTGCCAGCAGCCTACTGAGGGAGGGCTGGACCCAGCATTTT
TRBD1	-	TRBV5-1	TRBJ1-1	CASKSGTGHVEAFF	TGCGCCAGCAAAAGCGGGACAGGGCACGTTGAAGCTTTCTTT
TRBD1	-	TRBV5-1	TRBJ1-1	CASRDPQGAGTEAFF	TGCGCCAGCAGGGACCCACAGGGGGCTGGCACTGAAGCTTTCTTT